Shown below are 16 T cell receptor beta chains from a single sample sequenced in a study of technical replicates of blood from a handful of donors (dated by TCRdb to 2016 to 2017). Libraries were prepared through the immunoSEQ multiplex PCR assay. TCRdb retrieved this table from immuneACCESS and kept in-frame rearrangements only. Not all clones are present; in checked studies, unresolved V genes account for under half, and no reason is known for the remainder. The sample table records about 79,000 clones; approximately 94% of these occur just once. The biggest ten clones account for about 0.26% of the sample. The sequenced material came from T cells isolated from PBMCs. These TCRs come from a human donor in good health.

The CDR3 DNA follows: TGTGCCAGCAGTTACACCCTACGATCGGAGACCCAGTACTTC. Translated, it gives CASSYTLRSETQYF. The chain joins TRBV6-5 to TRBJ2-5; no reliable D call. CDR1 and CDR2 (germline): MNHEY, SVGAGI. This CDR3 has 14 residues. Trimming cost V 2 bases and J 5 bases, with 12 bases left between them.

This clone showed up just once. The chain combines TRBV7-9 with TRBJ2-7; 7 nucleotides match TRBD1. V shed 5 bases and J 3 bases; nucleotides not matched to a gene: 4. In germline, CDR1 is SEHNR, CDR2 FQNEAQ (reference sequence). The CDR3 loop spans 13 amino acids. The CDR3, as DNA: TGTGCCAGCAGCCTGGGACAGATCTACGAGCAGTACTTC. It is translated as CASSLGQIYEQYF.

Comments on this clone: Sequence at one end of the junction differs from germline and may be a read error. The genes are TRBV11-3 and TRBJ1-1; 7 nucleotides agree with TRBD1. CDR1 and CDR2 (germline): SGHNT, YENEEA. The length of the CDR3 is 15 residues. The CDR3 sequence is CASNLGGGFNPEAFF. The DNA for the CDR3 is TGTGCCAGCAACTTAGGGGGCGGTTTTAACCCTGAAGCTTTCTTT.

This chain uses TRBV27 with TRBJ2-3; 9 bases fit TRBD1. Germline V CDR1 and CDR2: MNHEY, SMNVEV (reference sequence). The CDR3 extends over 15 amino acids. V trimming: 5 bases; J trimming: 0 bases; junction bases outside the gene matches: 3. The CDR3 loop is CASSTGTGSTDTQYF. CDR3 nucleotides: TGTGCCAGCAGTACCGGGACAGGGAGCACAGATACGCAGTATTTT.

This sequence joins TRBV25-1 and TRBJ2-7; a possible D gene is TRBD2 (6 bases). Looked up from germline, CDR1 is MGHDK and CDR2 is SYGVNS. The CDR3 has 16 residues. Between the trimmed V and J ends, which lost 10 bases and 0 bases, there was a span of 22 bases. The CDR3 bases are TGTGCCACCGGAGCGGCGAATTGGAGGGGCTCCTACGAGCAGTACTTC. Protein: CATGAANWRGSYEQYF.

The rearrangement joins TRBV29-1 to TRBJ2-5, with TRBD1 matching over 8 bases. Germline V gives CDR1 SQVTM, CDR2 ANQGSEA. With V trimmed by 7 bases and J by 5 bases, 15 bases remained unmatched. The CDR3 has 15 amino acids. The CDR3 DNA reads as TGCAGCGCTGACACTGGACAGGGAAGATGGGAGACCCAGTACTTC. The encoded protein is CSADTGQGRWETQYF.

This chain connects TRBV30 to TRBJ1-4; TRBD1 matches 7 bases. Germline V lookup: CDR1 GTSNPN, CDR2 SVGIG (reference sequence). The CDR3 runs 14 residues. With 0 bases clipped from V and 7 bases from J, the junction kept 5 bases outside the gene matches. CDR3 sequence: CAWSVAGGLEKLFF. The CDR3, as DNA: TGTGCCTGGAGTGTAGCAGGGGGACTTGAAAAACTGTTTTTT.

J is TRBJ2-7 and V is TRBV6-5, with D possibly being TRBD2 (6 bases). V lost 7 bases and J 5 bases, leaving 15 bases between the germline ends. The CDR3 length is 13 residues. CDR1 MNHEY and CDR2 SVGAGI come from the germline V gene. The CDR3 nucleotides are TGTGCCAGCAACTCCCCGGGAGCTCACGAGCAGTACTTC. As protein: CASNSPGAHEQYF.

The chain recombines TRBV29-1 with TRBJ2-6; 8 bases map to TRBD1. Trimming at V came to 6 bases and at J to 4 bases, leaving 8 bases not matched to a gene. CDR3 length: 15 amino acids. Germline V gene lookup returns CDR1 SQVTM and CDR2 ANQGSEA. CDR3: CSVVGQGTGANVLTF. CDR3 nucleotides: TGCAGCGTGGTAGGACAGGGAACCGGGGCCAACGTCCTGACTTTC.

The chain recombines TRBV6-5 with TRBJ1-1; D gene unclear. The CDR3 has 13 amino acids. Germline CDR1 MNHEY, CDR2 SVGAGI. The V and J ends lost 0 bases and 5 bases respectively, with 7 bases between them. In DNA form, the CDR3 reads TGTGCCAGCAGTTACTCGGCCGGGACTGAAGCTTTCTTT. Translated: CASSYSAGTEAFF.

In DNA, the CDR3 is TGTGCCAGCAGTGTCCAGGGCTCGGGCTATGGCTACACCTTC. Residues: CASSVQGSGYGYTF. The rearrangement uses TRBV2 and TRBJ1-2; tentative D call: TRBD1 (5 bases). Trimming left V 4 bases short and J 4 bases short, with 13 bases between. Germline V gene sequence: CDR1 SNHLY, CDR2 FYNNEI. This CDR3 is built from 14 residues.

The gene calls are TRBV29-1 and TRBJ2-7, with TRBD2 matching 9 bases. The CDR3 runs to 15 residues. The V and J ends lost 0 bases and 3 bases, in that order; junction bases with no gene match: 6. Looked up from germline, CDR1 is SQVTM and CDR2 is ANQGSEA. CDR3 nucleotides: TGCAGCGTTGAAGATCCCCTTAGCGGGAGCTACGAGCAGTACTTC. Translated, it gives CSVEDPLSGSYEQYF.

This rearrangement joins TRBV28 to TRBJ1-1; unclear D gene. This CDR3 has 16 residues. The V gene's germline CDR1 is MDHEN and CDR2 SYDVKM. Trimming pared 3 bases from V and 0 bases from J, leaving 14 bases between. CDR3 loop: CASSFPPGELNTEAFF. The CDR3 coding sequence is TGTGCCAGCAGTTTCCCACCTGGGGAGCTGAACACTGAAGCTTTCTTT.

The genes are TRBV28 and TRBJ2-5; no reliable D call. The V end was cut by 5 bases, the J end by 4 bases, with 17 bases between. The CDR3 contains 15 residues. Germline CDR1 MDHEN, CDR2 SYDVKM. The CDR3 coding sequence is TGTGCCAGCAGTCCCCCCACTATGTCCGTAGAGACCCAGTACTTC. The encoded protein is CASSPPTMSVETQYF.

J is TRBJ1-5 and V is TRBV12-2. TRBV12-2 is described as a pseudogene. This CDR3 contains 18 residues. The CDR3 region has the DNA TGTGCAAGTCGCCCCACAGTGAAACGGGACCTGGGGGGTCAGCCCCAGCATTTT. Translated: CASRPTVKRDLGGQPQHF.

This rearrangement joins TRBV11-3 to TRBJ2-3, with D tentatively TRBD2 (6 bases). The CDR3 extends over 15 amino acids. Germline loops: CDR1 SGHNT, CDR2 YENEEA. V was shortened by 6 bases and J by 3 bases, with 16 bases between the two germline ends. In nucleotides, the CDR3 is TGTGCCAGCAGTCGGGGGAGTGGTGAGACAGATACGCAGTATTTT. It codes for CASSRGSGETDTQYF.